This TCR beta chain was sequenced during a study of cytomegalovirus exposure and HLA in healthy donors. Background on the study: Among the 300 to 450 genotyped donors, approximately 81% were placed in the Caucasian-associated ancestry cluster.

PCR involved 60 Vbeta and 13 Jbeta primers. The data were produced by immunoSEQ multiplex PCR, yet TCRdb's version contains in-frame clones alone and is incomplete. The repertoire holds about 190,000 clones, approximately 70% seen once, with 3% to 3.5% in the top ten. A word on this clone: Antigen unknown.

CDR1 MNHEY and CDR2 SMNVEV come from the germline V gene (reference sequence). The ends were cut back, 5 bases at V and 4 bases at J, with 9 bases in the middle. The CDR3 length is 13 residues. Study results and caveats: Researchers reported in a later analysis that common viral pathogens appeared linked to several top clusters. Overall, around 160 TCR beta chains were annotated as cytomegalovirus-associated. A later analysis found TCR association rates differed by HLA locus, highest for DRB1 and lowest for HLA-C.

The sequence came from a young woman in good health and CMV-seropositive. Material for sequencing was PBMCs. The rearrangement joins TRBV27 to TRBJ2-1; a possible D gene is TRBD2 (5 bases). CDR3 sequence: CASSTDWYNEQFF. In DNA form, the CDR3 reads TGTGCCAGCAGTACGGACTGGTACAATGAGCAGTTCTTC.